This is a list of T cell receptor beta chains from one sample in a study of T cells in Graves' hyperthyroidism and ophthalmopathy. TCRdb reanalysed the multiplex PCR reads using MiXCR and keeps one entry per CDR3 protein. The sample yields about 480,000 distinct CDR3 sequences, approximately 14% seen once. The sample taken for sequencing was blood. The receptors originated from a woman younger than 30 with Graves' hyperthyroidism. Both conserved end residues are part of each CDR3. Fields, in order: V gene, clone size, J gene, D gene, CDR3 protein, CDR3 DNA. D genes are given only for firm matches. Expanded clones are given a class, and other clones once, few, many or no size at all.

>TRBV27|NA|TRBJ1-5|NA
CASSLSKFNYSNQPQHF
TGTGCCAGCAGTTTATCGAAATTTAACTATAGCAATCAGCCCCAGCATTTT
>TRBV24-1|few|TRBJ2-7|NA
CATSESTGRREQYF
TGTGCCACCAGTGAGTCGACAGGGAGGCGCGAGCAGTACTTC
>TRBV7-3|many|TRBJ2-7|NA
CASSLTPGYEQYF
TGTGCCAGCAGCTTAACCCCTGGCTACGAGCAGTACTTC
>TRBV5-1|many|TRBJ2-3|NA
CASSLVDSTDTQYF
TGCGCCAGCAGCTTGGTAGATAGCACAGATACGCAGTATTTT
>TRBV2|many|TRBJ1-5|NA
CASHFSGYSNQPQHF
TGTGCCAGCCACTTTTCGGGGTATAGCAATCAGCCCCAGCATTTT
>TRBV6-5|many|TRBJ2-5|TRBD2
CASSYGTSVETQYF
TGTGCCAGCAGTTACGGGACTAGTGTGGAGACCCAGTACTTC
>TRBV5-1|many|TRBJ1-1|TRBD1
CASSLVGQGASEAFF
TGCGCCAGCAGCTTGGTAGGACAGGGGGCTAGTGAAGCTTTCTTT
>TRBV12-5|many|TRBJ2-6|NA
CASGLGPSGANVLTF
TGTGCTAGTGGTTTGGGCCCCTCTGGGGCCAACGTCCTGACTTTC
>TRBV25-1|NA|TRBJ2-1|NA
CASSELWGSGGAAEQFF
TGTGCCAGCAGTGAATTATGGGGTAGCGGAGGAGCCGCGGAGCAGTTCTTC
>TRBV19|many|TRBJ1-1|NA
CASSIETVNTEAFF
TGTGCCAGTAGTATAGAAACAGTTAACACTGAAGCTTTCTTT
>TRBV7-2|NA|TRBJ2-1|NA
CASSLRRYEQFF
TGTGCCAGCAGCTTACGGAGGTATGAGCAGTTCTTC
>TRBV19|few|TRBJ1-1|NA
CASSIPGQIPPAFF
TGTGCCAGTAGTATCCCCGGACAAATCCCCCCGGCTTTCTTT
>TRBV20-1|many|TRBJ1-1|NA
CSARDEEGGPGAFF
TGCAGTGCTAGAGATGAGGAGGGGGGGCCAGGAGCTTTCTTT
>TRBV3-1|many|TRBJ1-6|TRBD1
CASSQGLGTANSPLHF
TGTGCCAGCAGCCAAGGCCTGGGGACAGCCAATTCACCCCTCCACTTT
>TRBV20-1|many|TRBJ2-4|TRBD2
CSASMGLGLVGLAKNIQYF
TGCAGTGCTTCCATGGGACTAGGTCTTGTGGGTCTAGCCAAAAACATTCAGTACTTC
>TRBV18|NA|TRBJ1-1|NA
CASSPEEGKNTEAFF
TGTGCCAGCTCCCCTGAAGAGGGCAAGAACACTGAAGCTTTCTTT
>TRBV29-1|few|TRBJ1-1|NA
CSVQWGTEAFF
TGCAGCGTCCAGTGGGGCACTGAAGCTTTCTTT
>TRBV6-1|many|TRBJ1-3|NA
CASSSDFYSGNTIYF
TGTGCCAGCAGTTCAGATTTCTACTCTGGAAACACCATATATTTT
>TRBV3-1|NA|TRBJ2-7|TRBD2
CASSPRGEVYEQYF
TGTGCCAGCAGCCCACGGGGGGAAGTCTACGAGCAGTACTTC
>TRBV11-1|many|TRBJ2-1|NA
CASSLERVGEQFF
TGTGCCAGCAGCTTAGAGAGGGTTGGGGAGCAGTTCTTC
>TRBV20-1|once|TRBJ1-2|TRBD1
CSATPGTGDLYGYTF
TGCAGTGCTACCCCCGGGACAGGGGACCTCTATGGCTACACCTTC
>TRBV24-1|many|TRBJ2-3|TRBD2
CATSPISSGRTDTQYF
TGTGCCACCAGTCCTATTTCTAGCGGGAGAACAGATACGCAGTATTTT
>TRBV9|few|TRBJ2-2|TRBD2
CASSVSAGSNTGELFF
TGTGCCAGCAGCGTATCAGCGGGATCGAACACCGGGGAGCTGTTTTTT
>TRBV4-1|few|TRBJ2-7|TRBD2
CASSHFSGRRSEQYF
TGCGCCAGCAGCCATTTTAGCGGGAGGAGGAGTGAGCAGTACTTC
>TRBV7-8|few|TRBJ2-7|NA
CASIPRGGGPYEQYF
TGTGCCAGCATCCCGAGGGGGGGAGGGCCCTACGAGCAGTACTTC
>TRBV11-2|NA|TRBJ2-7|TRBD1
CASRSGQGYGYEQYF
TGTGCCAGCAGATCGGGACAGGGGTACGGTTACGAGCAGTACTTC
>TRBV3-1|NA|TRBJ2-3|NA
CASSQDNRSNQPQYF
TGTGCCAGCAGCCAAGATAACCGTAGCAATCAGCCCCAGTATTTT
>TRBV5-1|many|TRBJ2-1|TRBD1
CASSSGTADEQFF
TGCGCCAGCAGCTCCGGGACAGCGGATGAGCAGTTCTTC
>TRBV7-9|few|TRBJ2-7|TRBD2
CASSSTGTRYYEQYF
TGTGCCAGCAGCTCGACCGGGACTAGATACTACGAGCAGTACTTC
>TRBV30|few|TRBJ1-2|NA
CAWSVRPIPVNYGYTF
TGTGCCTGGAGTGTACGACCAATCCCTGTAAACTATGGCTACACCTTC
>TRBV20-1|few|TRBJ2-2|TRBD1
CSANDRGHDTGELFF
TGCAGTGCTAACGACAGGGGGCATGACACCGGGGAGCTGTTTTTT
>TRBV11-3|few|TRBJ2-5|NA
CASSLGARAGRETQYF
TGTGCCAGCAGCTTAGGAGCCAGGGCAGGTCGGGAGACCCAGTACTTC
>TRBV6-2/TRBV6-3|NA|TRBJ2-3|TRBD1
CASSIGRTGTQYF
TGTGCCAGCAGTATAGGGCGGACAGGTACGCAGTATTTT
>TRBV6-1|many|TRBJ2-7|NA
CASTQGNEQYF
TGTGCCAGCACCCAGGGTAACGAGCAGTACTTC
>TRBV18|NA|TRBJ2-1|NA
CASSPNYPKNEQFF
TGTGCCAGCTCACCAAACTACCCCAAAAATGAGCAGTTCTTC
>TRBV5-1|few|TRBJ2-3|TRBD1
CASSPIGRQGTDTQYF
TGCGCCAGCAGCCCAATTGGGAGACAGGGGACAGATACGCAGTATTTT
>TRBV6-2/TRBV6-3|many|TRBJ2-5|NA
CASTWGKTQYF
TGTGCCAGCACGTGGGGGAAGACCCAGTACTTC
>TRBV19|many|TRBJ2-1|TRBD2
CASSIQAGGRYEQFF
TGTGCCAGTAGTATACAAGCGGGAGGGCGTTATGAGCAGTTCTTC
>TRBV4-1|NA|TRBJ2-5|NA
CASSPEGLPIVETQYF
TGCGCCAGCAGCCCAGAGGGACTCCCGATTGTAGAGACCCAGTACTTC
>TRBV5-6|many|TRBJ1-1|NA
CASSLVPTSNTEAFF
TGTGCCAGCAGCTTGGTCCCCACATCGAACACTGAAGCTTTCTTT
>TRBV4-1|NA|TRBJ2-7|TRBD2
CASSRDWGGTAYEQYF
TGCGCCAGCAGCCGAGATTGGGGAGGGACGGCCTACGAGCAGTACTTC
>TRBV24-1|NA|TRBJ1-2|NA
CATSDLRVNYGYTF
TGTGCCACCAGTGACCTCAGGGTTAACTATGGCTACACCTTC
>TRBV7-6|NA|TRBJ2-5|TRBD1
CASSLEGAGTGPETQYF
TGTGCCAGCAGCTTAGAGGGGGCCGGGACGGGGCCAGAGACCCAGTACTTC
>TRBV4-1|many|TRBJ2-3|NA
CASSHLGGTDTQYF
TGCGCCAGCAGCCATCTGGGGGGCACAGATACGCAGTATTTT
>TRBV12-3/TRBV12-4|many|TRBJ2-3|TRBD1
CASRLRGQGSDTQYF
TGTGCCAGCAGACTAAGGGGACAGGGCTCAGATACGCAGTATTTT
>TRBV19|many|TRBJ1-2|NA
CASSHEGDRGYTF
TGTGCCAGTAGTCATGAGGGGGATCGAGGCTACACCTTC
>TRBV7-3|few|TRBJ2-1|TRBD2
CASSFRSGRNYNEQFF
TGTGCCAGCAGCTTTAGAAGCGGGAGGAACTACAATGAGCAGTTCTTC
>TRBV3-1|NA|TRBJ1-6|NA
CASSQGFGSNSPLHF
TGTGCCAGCAGCCAAGGGTTCGGTTCAAATTCACCCCTCCACTTT
>TRBV27|NA|TRBJ1-5|NA
CASSLIRGDRGGNQPQHF
TGTGCCAGCAGTTTAATCAGGGGCGACCGGGGTGGCAATCAGCCCCAGCATTTT
>TRBV27|many|TRBJ1-4|TRBD1
CASSSQTGGNEKLFF
TGTGCCAGCAGCTCCCAGACAGGGGGTAATGAAAAACTGTTTTTT
>TRBV19|many|TRBJ2-2|NA
CASKRKEGIGNTGELFF
TGTGCCAGTAAGCGTAAAGAGGGGATCGGCAACACCGGGGAGCTGTTTTTT
>TRBV19|few|TRBJ1-2|NA
CASQGEERRNGYTF
TGTGCCAGTCAAGGAGAGGAGCGTAGGAATGGCTACACCTTC
>TRBV5-1|few|TRBJ2-4|NA
CASSLEATVSQYF
TGCGCCAGCAGCTTGGAGGCGACAGTTTCTCAGTACTTC